Each of the 32 T cell receptor beta chains below was sequenced from the same sample in a study of breast tumors, draining lymph nodes, adjacent tissues listed by TCRdb under 2016. Lymph node samples were obtained from the axillary draining lymph nodes of breast cancer patients. Libraries came from multiplex PCR. Instrument used: Illumina HiSeq 2000. In-frame beta chains were kept once TCRdb had trimmed the public reads at Q25 with fastp and called clones with MiXCR. Entries are consolidated by CDR3 protein sequence, retaining the most common genes and DNA. This sample has about 120,000 distinct CDR3 sequences in its table, and 20% of those were observed once. The top ten clones comprise less than 4% of the sample. Sequences were obtained from axillary lymph node tissue. These receptors were collected from a female donor with breast cancer. Some clones in this sample may be carry-over from other donors' samples.

This clonotype was observed many times. The rearrangement joins TRBV10-1 to TRBJ2-5; 7 bases match TRBD2. Germline CDR1 and CDR2: WNHNN and SYGVQD (reference sequence). The V and J ends lost 2 bases and 1 base, in that order; junction bases with no gene match: 7. The CDR3 sequence is 16 residues long. Here the CDR3 reads CASSEARGGIQETQYF. CDR3 DNA: TGCGCCAGCAGTGAGGCGCGGGGAGGGATCCAAGAGACCCAGTACTTC.

Ten or more counts support this clonotype. The rearrangement links TRBV7-9 to TRBJ2-7; D remains unclear. This CDR3 is 13 amino acids long. Trimming left V 3 bases short and J 0 bases short, with 6 bases between. The V gene's germline CDR1 is SEHNR and CDR2 FQNEAQ (reference sequence). CDR3 region: CASSFGFSYEQYF. The CDR3 coding sequence is TGTGCCAGCAGCTTCGGGTTCTCCTACGAGCAGTACTTC.

This clonotype was counted ten times or more. This sequence joins TRBV7-9 and TRBJ2-3; possible D gene TRBD1, 5 bases. Trimming shortened V by 6 bases and J by 8 bases, and 12 bases separated the two germline ends. There are 12 residues in the CDR3. Germline assignment: CDR1 SEHNR and CDR2 FQNEAQ (reference sequence). DNA for the CDR3: TGTGCCAGCAGTATTAGAAGGGGTACGCAGTATTTT. Translated: CASSIRRGTQYF.

In this sample, this clonotype turned up many times. V is TRBV4-2 and J is TRBJ1-4; the D is unclear. With 0 bases removed from V and 5 bases from J, the gap between germline ends came to 10 bases. This CDR3 region has 15 residues. Germline CDR1 and CDR2: LGHNA and YNFKEQ. The CDR3 sequence: CASSQEVAENEKLFF. Here the CDR3 DNA reads TGTGCCAGCAGCCAAGAAGTAGCGGAGAATGAAAAACTGTTTTTT.

There are many counts of this clonotype. V gene TRBV19 combines with J gene TRBJ2-3; 10 nucleotides match TRBD2. V was pared by 5 bases and J by 4 bases, with 6 bases of the junction left unmatched. The CDR3 is 15 amino acids. Germline CDR1 LNHDA, CDR2 SQIVND (reference sequence). The CDR3 bases are TGTGCCAGTAGTTATAGCGGGGGGCGGGCAGATACGCAGTATTTT. Encoded protein: CASSYSGGRADTQYF.

This clonotype appeared a single time. The chain joins TRBV7-3 to TRBJ2-1, with D unclear. Trimming took 8 bases from V and 1 from J, leaving 9 bases between them. The V gene's germline CDR1 is SGHTA and CDR2 FQGTGA. The CDR3 is 13 residues long. CDR3 bases: TGTGCCAGCCGCGCCGGGTCCTACAATGAGCAGTTCTTC. Its translation: CASRAGSYNEQFF.

A remark on this clonotype: This could be a read error, since a much larger clone is one nucleotide away. The gene calls are TRBV6-1 and TRBJ1-5; the D is unclear. CDR3 length: 13 amino acids. The germline V gene has CDR1 MNHNS and CDR2 SASEGT. For the CDR3, the DNA is TGTGCCGGCAGATCGGTTAGCAATCAGCCCCAGCATTTT. Its translation: CAGRSVSNQPQHF.

The chain employs TRBV27 and TRBJ2-4, with 7 bases lining up with TRBD1. In germline, CDR1 is MNHEY, CDR2 SMNVEV (reference sequence). After removal of 8 bases from V and 3 bases from J, the junction contained 10 bases not matched to a gene. The CDR3 sequence is 15 residues long. For the CDR3, the DNA is TGTGCCAGCCCGCCAAGGCAGGGGGACAAAAACATTCAGTACTTC. Amino acid sequence: CASPPRQGDKNIQYF.

This clonotype was recorded many times. The chain is built from TRBV19 and TRBJ1-5; D may be TRBD1 (5 bases). V shed 4 bases and J shed 3 bases, with 13 bases lying between them. This CDR3 has 15 residues. Per germline, CDR1 LNHDA and CDR2 SQIVND (reference sequence). Here the CDR3 DNA reads TGTGCCAGTAGTAGAAGCGACAGAAACAATCAGCCCCAGCATTTT. Translating gives CASSRSDRNNQPQHF.

To note about this clonotype: A read error may be the cause here, since a much bigger clone is one base away. This chain links TRBV27 with TRBJ1-6, with D unclear. Between the trimmed V and J ends, which lost 9 bases and 3 bases, there was a span of 9 bases. The CDR3 sequence is 13 residues long. Germline-derived CDR1 and CDR2 are MNHEY and SMNVEV (reference sequence). This chain's CDR3 is CARKAGYNSPLHF. The DNA of the CDR3 is TGTGCCAGAAAGGCAGGCTATAATTCACCCCTCCACTTT.

This sequence joins TRBV27 and TRBJ2-1; D uncertain. The CDR3 has 15 residues. Trimming shortened V by 3 bases and J by 2 bases, and 11 bases separated the two germline ends. From germline, CDR1 is MNHEY and CDR2 SMNVEV (reference sequence). The CDR3 sequence: CASSFGQETYNEQFF. In nucleotides, the CDR3 is TGTGCCAGCAGTTTCGGTCAGGAAACCTACAATGAGCAGTTCTTC.

This clonotype was picked up many times. V and J are TRBV6-1 and TRBJ2-5, with D perhaps matching TRBD1 or TRBD2 (5 bases each). The CDR3 is made up of 14 amino acids. Germline-derived CDR1 and CDR2 are MNHNS and SASEGT. The V end was cut by 2 bases, the J end by 5 bases, with 12 bases between. CDR3: CASSEQGVGETQYF. DNA for the CDR3: TGTGCCAGCAGTGAACAGGGAGTGGGCGAGACCCAGTACTTC.

Many counts were recorded for this clonotype. This chain links TRBV9 with TRBJ2-7; 7 bases agree with TRBD1. This CDR3 is 12 amino acids long. Germline CDR1 and CDR2: SGDLS and YYNGEE. After removal of 4 bases from V and 3 bases from J, the junction contained 1 base not matched to a gene. The CDR3 DNA is TGTGCCAGCAGCAGGGACAGCTACGAGCAGTACTTC. It yields the protein CASSRDSYEQYF.

This clonotype was seen at least ten times. The rearrangement links TRBV20-1 to TRBJ2-3; TRBD1 matches 7 bases. The CDR3 spans 15 residues. Germline V gene data show CDR1 as DFQATT and CDR2 as SNEGSKA (reference sequence). Losses at the gene ends were 6 bases for V and 3 bases for J; bases not matched to a gene: 12. The CDR3 DNA reads TGCAGTGCCCCAGGCACAGGGGCCCATACAGATACGCAGTATTTT. Protein: CSAPGTGAHTDTQYF.

CDR3 region: CASSLAGLGTQYF. The CDR3 DNA sequence: TGTGCCAGCAGCTTAGCAGGGCTAGGGACCCAGTACTTC. This sequence joins TRBV7-2 and TRBJ2-5, with D uncertain. Trimming removed 0 bases from V and 7 bases from J, with 9 bases in between. The CDR3 covers 13 residues. Per the germline V gene, CDR1 is SGHTA and CDR2 is FQGNSA.

V gene TRBV6-5 combines with J gene TRBJ1-1, with D tentatively TRBD1 (6 bases). Trimming removed 0 bases at V and 5 bases at J, with 10 bases between. This CDR3 has 14 residues. CDR1 is MNHEY and CDR2 is SVGAGI in the germline V gene. The CDR3 loop reads CASSYSGGRTEAFF. CDR3 DNA sequence: TGTGCCAGCAGTTACTCGGGGGGGCGGACTGAAGCTTTCTTT.

This clonotype was detected many times. This sequence joins TRBV25-1 and TRBJ1-4; TRBD1 matches 7 bases. The V and J ends lost 4 bases and 8 bases, in that order; junction bases with no gene match: 7. Germline V gene sequence: CDR1 MGHDK, CDR2 SYGVNS. There are 14 residues in the CDR3. The CDR3 sequence: CASSVSTGREKLFF. The CDR3 bases are TGTGCCAGCAGTGTTTCGACAGGGAGGGAAAAACTGTTTTTT.

This clonotype was detected many times. V is TRBV20-1 and J is TRBJ2-3; TRBD1 agrees at 7 bases. The germline V gene encodes CDR1 DFQATT and CDR2 SNEGSKA (reference sequence). There are 14 residues in the CDR3. J gave up 3 bases and V 0 bases, and 3 bases lay outside the gene matches. The CDR3 protein is CSAREPRGTDTQYF. The DNA for the CDR3 is TGCAGTGCTAGAGAACCCAGGGGGACAGATACGCAGTATTTT.

This clonotype has a count of ten or more. The chain carries TRBV3-1 and TRBJ1-2; a weak D match, TRBD1 (5 bases). The CDR3 loop spans 14 amino acids. The V and J ends lost 1 base and 8 bases respectively, with 14 bases between them. Germline assignment: CDR1 LGHDT and CDR2 YNNKEL (reference sequence). CDR3 amino acids: CASSQVPAGVGYTF. The CDR3 bases are TGTGCCAGCAGCCAAGTCCCCGCGGGGGTAGGCTACACCTTC.

This clonotype was observed at least ten times. This chain links TRBV2 with TRBJ1-2, with 7 bases lining up with TRBD1. V lost 6 bases and J lost 9; bases outside the gene matches: 16. CDR1 is SNHLY, CDR2 FYNNEI, per germline. The CDR3 is 15 residues long. The CDR3 sequence: CASRADRVGETSYTF. The CDR3 DNA reads as TGTGCCAGCAGGGCTGACAGGGTGGGGGAGACTAGCTACACCTTC.

A remark on this clonotype: Relative to the germline gene, one junction end is altered; a read error may explain this. The chain is built from TRBV5-1 and TRBJ2-5, with TRBD1 identical over 8 bases. The CDR3 covers 15 residues. Germline V gene data show CDR1 as SGHRS and CDR2 as YFSETQ. The CDR3 DNA reads TGCGTCAGCAGCACTAGGGCAGGGGGCGTGGAGACCCAGTACTTC. Its protein product is CVSSTRAGGVETQYF.

This clonotype came up many times. The CDR3 loop reads CASSNTRGYTF. In DNA, the CDR3 is TGTGCCAGCAGCAACACAAGGGGCTACACCTTC. The chain uses TRBV3-1 and TRBJ1-2; D is unresolved. Germline CDR1 LGHDT, CDR2 YNNKEL (reference sequence). CDR3 length: 11 amino acids. Trimming removed 5 bases at V and 8 bases at J, with 9 bases between. The whole variable domain, remainder taken from reference TRBV3-1 and TRBJ1-2, is DTAVSQTPKYLVTQMGNDKSIKCEQNLGHDTMYWYKQDSKKFLKIMFSYNNKELIINETVPNRFSPKSPDKAHLNLHINSLELGDSAVYFCASSNTRGYTFGSGTRLTVV.

This clonotype appeared many times. The chain carries TRBV2 and TRBJ2-3, with D unclear. CDR3 size: 10 residues. The V gene's germline CDR1 is SNHLY and CDR2 FYNNEI. The V gene lost 5 bases and the J gene lost 3 bases, with 0 bases spanning the gap. The chain's CDR3 is CASSTDTQYF. Here the CDR3 DNA reads TGTGCCAGCAGTACAGATACGCAGTATTTT.

This clonotype showed up many times. The chain carries TRBV20-1 and TRBJ2-7; 7 bases are a match to TRBD2. Germline V gene sequence: CDR1 DFQATT, CDR2 SNEGSKA (reference sequence). V was pared by 6 bases and J by 3 bases, with 8 bases of the junction left unmatched. CDR3 length: 13 amino acids. CDR3 bases: TGCAGTGCCCAGTCCACTAGCGACTACGAGCAGTACTTC. Translation gives CSAQSTSDYEQYF.

This clonotype appeared many times. CDR3 coding DNA: TGCAGTGCTAGGGCCGTCGACTATGGCTACACCTTC. Translating gives CSARAVDYGYTF. This chain connects TRBV20-1 to TRBJ1-2, with no clear D. The germline CDR1 and CDR2 sequences are DFQATT and SNEGSKA (reference sequence). This CDR3 region has 12 residues. V lost 3 bases and J lost 3, with 8 bases in between.

On this clonotype: A read error may account for a junction end that differs from germline. The gene calls are TRBV7-3 and TRBJ1-5; no clear D gene. The CDR3 runs 15 residues. The V gene's germline CDR1 is SGHTA and CDR2 FQGTGA. The CDR3 spells CASSLDRGASKPLHF. The CDR3 DNA sequence: TGTGCCAGTAGCTTAGATCGTGGAGCTAGTAAACCCCTGCATTTT. The full variable domain, with the rest looked up from reference TRBV7-3 and TRBJ1-5, is GAGVSQTPSNKVTEKGKYVELRCDPISGHTALYWYRQSLGQGPEFLIYFQGTGAADDSGLPNDRFFAVRPEGSVSTLKIQRTERGDSAVYLCASSLDRGASKPLHFGDGTRLSIL.

The sample holds many counts of this clonotype. This chain connects TRBV29-1 to TRBJ2-3; 11 nucleotides line up with TRBD2. Germline CDR1 SQVTM, CDR2 ANQGSEA. Losses at the gene ends were 6 bases for V and 0 bases for J; bases not matched to a gene: 5. The CDR3 runs to 15 residues. The CDR3 DNA is TGCAGCGTGACGCCTAGCGGGAGGAGCACAGATACGCAGTATTTT. Protein product: CSVTPSGRSTDTQYF.

This clonotype was observed at least ten times. This chain uses TRBV20-1 with TRBJ1-3, with 7 bases identical to TRBD1. This CDR3 comprises 15 residues. Germline-derived CDR1 and CDR2 are DFQATT and SNEGSKA (reference sequence). With V trimmed by 2 bases and J by 5 bases, 9 bases remained unmatched. This CDR3 is CSARSTAGGRNTIYF. CDR3 DNA: TGCAGTGCTAGATCAACCGCAGGGGGTAGAAACACCATATATTTT.

This clonotype was counted at least ten times. The V call is TRBV20-1, the J call TRBJ2-7; 8 bases are a match to TRBD1. Germline CDR1 DFQATT, CDR2 SNEGSKA (reference sequence). The J segment lost 5 bases and the V segment lost 5 bases, leaving 5 bases of the junction unmatched. The CDR3 length is 12 residues. The chain's CDR3 is CSAGGQVDEQYF. CDR3 in DNA: TGCAGTGCTGGGGGACAGGTTGACGAGCAGTACTTC.

Regarding this clonotype: This may arise from a read error, as a much more abundant clone is one base away. The gene calls are TRBV5-4 and TRBJ2-3; TRBD1 matches 7 bases. V dropped 4 bases and J dropped 4; count of bases not matched to a gene: 9. The CDR3 spans 15 residues. In germline, CDR1 is SGHNT, CDR2 YYREEE (reference sequence). Here the CDR3 reads CASSRRNQGADTQYF. The CDR3 bases are TGTGCCAGCAGCCGCCGCAACCAGGGGGCAGATACGCAGTATTTT.

This clonotype was seen ten or more times. The V and J genes are TRBV12-3 or TRBV12-4 and TRBJ1-4, with TRBD1 matching 8 bases. This CDR3 spans 13 amino acids. The ends lost 5 bases at V and 8 bases at J; junction bases unmatched: 4. This chain's CDR3 is CASSAGGWEKLFF. The CDR3 DNA reads as TGTGCCAGCAGTGCAGGGGGCTGGGAAAAACTGTTTTTT.

This clonotype has at least ten counts. J is TRBJ2-1 and V is TRBV25-1; the D gene is possibly TRBD2 (5 bases). Germline V lookup: CDR1 MGHDK, CDR2 SYGVNS. Trimming took off 4 bases at V and 3 bases at J, with 16 bases between the two ends. CDR3 length: 16 amino acids. The CDR3 DNA follows: TGTGCCAGCAGTGGGGGTGGGAGTCCCCTCTACAATGAGCAGTTCTTC. Residues: CASSGGGSPLYNEQFF. The whole variable domain, filled in from reference TRBV25-1 and TRBJ2-1, reads EADIYQTPRYLVIGTGKKITLECSQTMGHDKMYWYQQDPGMELHLIHYSYGVNSTEKGDLSSESTVSRIRTEHFPLTLESARPSHTSQYLCASSGGGSPLYNEQFFGPGTRLTVL.